This TCR beta chain was identified during a study of T cells after yellow fever vaccination (dated by TCRdb to about 2019). At the level of the whole study: The SMART-Seq v4 Ultra Low Input RNA kit was used to prepare libraries from fractions with low cell numbers. Bulk TCR alpha and beta repertoires were sequenced longitudinally to track T-cell clones before and after primary and booster YFV17D yellow fever vaccination. Two healthy male donors made up the cohort, one aged 18 to 29 years and the other aged 30 to 40 years. Bulk PBMC replicates and cell subsets were isolated from blood drawn at multiple timepoints before and after both primary and secondary immunization.

Study-wide conclusions, independent of this receptor: Compared with the primary T-cell response, the secondary T-cell response was weaker but faster, peaking on day 5 rather than day 15. Only two donors were included in the study, so the extent to which the findings can be generalized is limited. Computational filtering was required because FACS-sorted repertoires could contain abundant contaminating clonotypes from the bulk population. A small share of clonotypes occurred in both CD4 and CD8 compartments, likely arising from convergent recombination. After the booster, most of the clones that had expanded following primary vaccination were detected again (96% of CD4 and around 90% of CD8), which suggests that memory was broadly maintained.

Interpreted using the paper, the treatment or condition label stands for: live attenuated yellow fever vaccine strain. At each blood-draw timepoint, two biological replicates of bulk PBMCs were collected. PBMCs were isolated from peripheral blood using a standard Ficoll-Paque protocol. RNA was extracted with TriZol from bulk PBMCs, CD4 and CD8 fractions, and dextramer-positive and dextramer-negative fractions. As for this clonotype: What antigen it recognizes has not been identified. The sample holds no much larger clone one base away, and base qualities are not on file.

Instrument used: Illumina NovaSeq 6000. Synthesis of TCR cDNA relied on 5'RACE template switching, a step that introduced a universal primer site along with unique molecular identifiers. cDNA synthesis was primed from both the TCR alpha and TCR beta constant segments. Two PCR steps were used to amplify libraries, with sample barcodes and sequencing adapters being added in the second step. Sequencing of libraries was done on Illumina HiSeq 2500 (2x100 bp) or NovaSeq (2x150 bp). Per the original workflow: Demultiplexing of reads and collapsing into UMI consensus sequences were performed with MIGEC, and V(D)J alignment was carried out with MiXCR. Clonotypes responding to the vaccine were identified with edgeR on replicate PBMC samples, with the criteria of FDR below 0.01 and a log2 fold change above 5 up to day 15. Each bulk clonotype was labeled CD4 or CD8 based on which sequenced repertoire, CD4 or CD8, contained the clonotype at higher abundance. TCRdb handled the public reads itself, with Q25 trimming in fastp and clone calling in MiXCR, and kept productive beta chains. Each CDR3 protein appears once, grouped with its most common genes and DNA. These V and J calls are TCRdb output, not the study's own analysis. The sample table contains some 390,000 distinct CDR3 sequences; only one count was recorded for 18% of them. The ten largest clones capture roughly 19% of the sample.

The cysteine opens and the phenylalanine closes a CDR3 of 16 amino acids. Of all the DNA, just the CDR3 is kept, 48 bases in frame from base 1. Trimming costs V 3 bases and J 2 bases, and their ends lie 13 bases apart. The sequence links TRBV12-3 or TRBV12-4 to TRBJ2-2; possibly the D gene is TRBD1, per 5 matching bases. Here the sequenced sample was PBMCs, taken before the yellow fever booster vaccination. The clonotype was recovered from a man aged 18 to 29 who received the YFV17D yellow fever vaccine. The CDR3 protein is CASSFRQTINTGELFF. The DNA sequence follows: TGTGCCAGCAGTTTCAGACAGACGATCAACACCGGGGAGCTGTTTTTT.